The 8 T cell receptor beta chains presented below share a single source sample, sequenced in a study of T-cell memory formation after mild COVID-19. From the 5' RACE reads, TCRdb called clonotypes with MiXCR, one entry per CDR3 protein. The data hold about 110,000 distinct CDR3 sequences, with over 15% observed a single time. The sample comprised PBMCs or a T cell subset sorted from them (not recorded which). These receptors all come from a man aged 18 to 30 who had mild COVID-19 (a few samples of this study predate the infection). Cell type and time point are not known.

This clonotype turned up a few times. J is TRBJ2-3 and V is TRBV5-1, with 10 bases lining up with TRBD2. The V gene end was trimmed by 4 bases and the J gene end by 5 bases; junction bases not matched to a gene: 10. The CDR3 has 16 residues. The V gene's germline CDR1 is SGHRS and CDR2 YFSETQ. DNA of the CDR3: TGCGCCAGCAGCACCCAAGCGGGGGGGCCAGGAGATACGCAGTATTTT. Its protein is CASSTQAGGPGDTQYF.

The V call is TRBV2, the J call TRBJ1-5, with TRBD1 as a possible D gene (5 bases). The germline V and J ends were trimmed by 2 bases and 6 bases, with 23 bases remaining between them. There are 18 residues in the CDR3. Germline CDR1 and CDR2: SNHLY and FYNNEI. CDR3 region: CASSEYGTGPTTSQPQHF. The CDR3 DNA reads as TGTGCCAGCAGTGAATACGGGACTGGGCCGACTACCTCTCAGCCCCAGCATTTT. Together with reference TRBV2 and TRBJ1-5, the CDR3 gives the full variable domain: EPEVTQTPSHQVTQMGQEVILRCVPISNHLYFYWYRQILGQKVEFLVSFYNNEISEKSEIFDDQFSVERPDGSNFTLKIRSTKLEDSAMYFCASSEYGTGPTTSQPQHFGDGTRLSIL.

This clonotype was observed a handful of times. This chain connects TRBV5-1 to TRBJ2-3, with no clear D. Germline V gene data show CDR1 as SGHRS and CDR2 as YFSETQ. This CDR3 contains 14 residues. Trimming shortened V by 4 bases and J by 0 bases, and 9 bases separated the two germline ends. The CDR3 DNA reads TGCGCCAGCAGCCCTAGACTGAGCACAGATACGCAGTATTTT. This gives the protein CASSPRLSTDTQYF.

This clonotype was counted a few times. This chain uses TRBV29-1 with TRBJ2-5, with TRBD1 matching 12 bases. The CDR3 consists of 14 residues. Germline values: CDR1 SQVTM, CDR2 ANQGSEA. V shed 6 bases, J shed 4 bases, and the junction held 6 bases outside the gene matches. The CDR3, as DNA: TGCAGCGTCAGGGACAGGGGGCGGGGAGAGACCCAGTACTTC. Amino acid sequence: CSVRDRGRGETQYF.

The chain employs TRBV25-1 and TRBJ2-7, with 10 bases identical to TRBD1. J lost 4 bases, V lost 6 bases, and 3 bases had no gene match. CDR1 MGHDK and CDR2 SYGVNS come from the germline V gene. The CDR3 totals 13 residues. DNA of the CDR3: TGTGCCAGCAGCACGGGACAGGGGTACGAGCAGTACGTC. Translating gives CASSTGQGYEQYV.

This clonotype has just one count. The CDR3 loop reads CASSLVYHGAQETQYF. The CDR3 nucleotides read TGTGCCAGCAGCTTAGTATACCACGGTGCCCAAGAGACCCAGTACTTC. The chain recombines TRBV7-2 with TRBJ2-5; D remains unclear. Germline V gene sequence: CDR1 SGHTA, CDR2 FQGNSA. This CDR3 region has 16 residues. The V end was cut by 1 base, the J end by 1 base, with 13 bases between.

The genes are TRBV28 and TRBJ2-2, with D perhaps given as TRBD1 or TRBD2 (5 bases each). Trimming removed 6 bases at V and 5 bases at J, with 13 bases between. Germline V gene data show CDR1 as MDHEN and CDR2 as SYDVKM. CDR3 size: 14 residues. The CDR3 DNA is TGTGCCAGCAGCCTCGGGGCCGGGACCGGGGAGCTGTTTTTT. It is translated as CASSLGAGTGELFF.

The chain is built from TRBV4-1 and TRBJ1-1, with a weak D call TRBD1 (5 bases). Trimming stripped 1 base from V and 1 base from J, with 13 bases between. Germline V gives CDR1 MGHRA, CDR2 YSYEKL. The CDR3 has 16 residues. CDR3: CASSQAPGFRNTEAFF. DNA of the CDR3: TGCGCCAGCAGCCAAGCTCCAGGGTTTAGGAACACTGAAGCTTTCTTT.